A single sample gave rise to the 6 T cell receptor beta chains below, sequenced in a study of T cell repertoires in cytomegalovirus infection. Each CDR3 protein is one row after TCRdb ran MiXCR on the reads. The sample has 900,000 to 950,000 distinct CDR3 sequences; around 30% are singletons. No antigen is known for these receptors. The sample in question was cultured CD8+ T cells from PBMCs, obtained from culture after CMV antigen stimulation. These receptors all come from a human donor in good health (CMV status not recorded). Some clones in this sample may be carry-over from other donors' samples.

This clonotype occurred a few times. The CDR3 loop reads CASSYDIANYGYTF. For the CDR3, the DNA is TGTGCCAGCAGTTACGACATAGCTAACTATGGCTACACCTTC. This chain joins TRBV6-2 or TRBV6-3 and TRBJ1-2; unclear D gene. Germline CDR1 and CDR2: MNHEY and SVGEGT. With 2 bases removed from V and 0 bases from J, the gap between germline ends came to 7 bases. The CDR3 is made up of 14 amino acids.

In this sample, this clonotype turned up a few times. The J gene is TRBJ2-5, the V gene TRBV24-1, with 7 nucleotides matching TRBD1. In germline, CDR1 is KGHDR, CDR2 SFDVKD. V lost 5 bases, J lost 5 bases, and 10 bases stayed unmatched. The CDR3 loop spans 15 amino acids. CDR3 sequence reads: CATSGRQGTAETQYF. In DNA, the CDR3 is TGTGCCACCAGTGGTCGACAGGGAACAGCGGAGACCCAGTACTTC.

This clonotype has only a few counts. V usage is TRBV6-5 and J usage is TRBJ2-5; 8 bases map to TRBD2. The CDR3 covers 15 residues. Trimming at V came to 0 bases and at J to 1 base, leaving 1 base not matched to a gene. Germline CDR1 is MNHEY and CDR2 is SVGAGI. The CDR3 bases are TGTGCCAGCAGTTACTCACTAGCGGTCCAAGAGACCCAGTACTTC. Amino acids: CASSYSLAVQETQYF.

V is TRBV4-3 and J is TRBJ1-1; D may be TRBD1 (5 bases). This CDR3 spans 15 amino acids. Germline values: CDR1 LGHNA, CDR2 YSLEER. V was pared by 1 base and J by 3 bases, with 12 bases between. The CDR3 sequence is CASSQVYGAYTEAFF. The CDR3 coding sequence is TGCGCCAGCAGCCAAGTGTATGGGGCATACACTGAAGCTTTCTTT.

This clonotype was seen a few times. V is TRBV11-1 and J is TRBJ2-6; D uncertain. The germline V gene encodes CDR1 SGHAT and CDR2 FQDESV (reference sequence). This CDR3 has 14 amino acids. V was trimmed by 4 bases and J by 4 bases, leaving 8 bases between them. The CDR3 DNA is TGTGCCAGCAGCTACGTCGGAGGGGCCAACGTCCTGACTTTC. Amino acids: CASSYVGGANVLTF.

This chain links TRBV15 with TRBJ2-7; perhaps TRBD2 as D (6 bases). The CDR3 extends over 13 amino acids. Trimming stripped 7 bases from V and 7 bases from J, with 17 bases between. The germline V gene encodes CDR1 LNHNV and CDR2 YYDKDF (reference sequence). The CDR3 loop reads CATNPSGSEEQYF. In nucleotides, the CDR3 is TGTGCCACCAACCCAAGCGGGTCGGAGGAGCAGTACTTC.